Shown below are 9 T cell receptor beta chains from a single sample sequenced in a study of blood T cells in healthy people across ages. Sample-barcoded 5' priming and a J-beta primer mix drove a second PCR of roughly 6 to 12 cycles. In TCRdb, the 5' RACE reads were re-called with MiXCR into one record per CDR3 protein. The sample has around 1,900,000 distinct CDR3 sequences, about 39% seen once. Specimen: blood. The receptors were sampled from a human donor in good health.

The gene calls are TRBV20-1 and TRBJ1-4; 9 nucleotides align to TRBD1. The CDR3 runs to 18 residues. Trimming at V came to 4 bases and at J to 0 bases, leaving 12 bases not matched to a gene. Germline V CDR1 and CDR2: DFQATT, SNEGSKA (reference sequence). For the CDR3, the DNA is TGCAGTGCTAACGGGGACAGGGCGTTTTCGGCAACTAATGAAAAACTGTTTTTT. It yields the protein CSANGDRAFSATNEKLFF.

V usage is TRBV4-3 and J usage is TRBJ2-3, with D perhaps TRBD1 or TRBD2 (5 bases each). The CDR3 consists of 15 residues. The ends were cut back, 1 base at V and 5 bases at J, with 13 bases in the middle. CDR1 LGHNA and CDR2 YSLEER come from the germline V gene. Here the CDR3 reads CASSQVGTLGDTQYF. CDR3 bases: TGCGCCAGCAGCCAAGTAGGGACCTTGGGAGATACGCAGTATTTT.

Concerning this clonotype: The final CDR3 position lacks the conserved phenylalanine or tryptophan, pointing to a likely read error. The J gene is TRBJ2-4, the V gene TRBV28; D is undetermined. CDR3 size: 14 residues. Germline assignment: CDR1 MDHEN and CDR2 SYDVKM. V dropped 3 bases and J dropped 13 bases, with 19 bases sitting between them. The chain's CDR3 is CASSFEGSASEQYC. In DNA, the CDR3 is TGTGCCAGCAGTTTTGAAGGGTCCGCGTCGGAGCAGTACTGC.

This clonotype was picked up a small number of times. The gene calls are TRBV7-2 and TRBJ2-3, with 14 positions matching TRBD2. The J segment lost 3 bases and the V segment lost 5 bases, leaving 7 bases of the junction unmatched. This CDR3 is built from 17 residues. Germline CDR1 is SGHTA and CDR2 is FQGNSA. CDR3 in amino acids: CASSERLAGGLTDTQYF. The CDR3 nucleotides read TGTGCCAGCAGCGAACGACTAGCGGGGGGGCTGACAGATACGCAGTATTTT.

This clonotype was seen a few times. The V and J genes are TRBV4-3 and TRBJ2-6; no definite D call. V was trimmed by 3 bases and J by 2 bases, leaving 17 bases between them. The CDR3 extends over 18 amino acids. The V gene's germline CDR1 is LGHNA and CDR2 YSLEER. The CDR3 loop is CASSQDPVAWTGANVLTF. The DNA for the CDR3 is TGCGCCAGCAGCCAGGACCCCGTCGCCTGGACTGGGGCCAACGTCCTGACTTTC.

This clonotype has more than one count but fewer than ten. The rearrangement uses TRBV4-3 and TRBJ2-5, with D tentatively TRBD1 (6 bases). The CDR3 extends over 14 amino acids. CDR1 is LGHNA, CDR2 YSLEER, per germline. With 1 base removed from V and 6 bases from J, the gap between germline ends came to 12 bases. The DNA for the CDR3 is TGCGCCAGCAGCCAAGGGGGACATGAAAAGACCCAGTACTTC. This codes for CASSQGGHEKTQYF.

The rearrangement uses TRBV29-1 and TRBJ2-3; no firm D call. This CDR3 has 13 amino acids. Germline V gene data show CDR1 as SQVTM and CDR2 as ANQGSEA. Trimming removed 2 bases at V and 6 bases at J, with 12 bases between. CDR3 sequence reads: CSVERMNTDTQYF. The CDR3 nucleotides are TGCAGCGTTGAAAGGATGAACACGGATACGCAGTATTTT.

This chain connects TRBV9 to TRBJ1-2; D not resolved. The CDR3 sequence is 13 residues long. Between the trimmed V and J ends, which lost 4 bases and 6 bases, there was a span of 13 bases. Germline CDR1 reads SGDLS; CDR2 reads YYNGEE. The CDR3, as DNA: TGTGCCAGCAGCCCCCAAGGGATCCATGGCTACACCTTC. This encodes CASSPQGIHGYTF.

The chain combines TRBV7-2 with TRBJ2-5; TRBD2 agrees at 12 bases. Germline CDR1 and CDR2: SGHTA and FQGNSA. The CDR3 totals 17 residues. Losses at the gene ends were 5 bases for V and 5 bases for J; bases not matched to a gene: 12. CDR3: CASSLLAGGFVPETQYF. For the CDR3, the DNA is TGTGCCAGCAGCCTCCTAGCGGGGGGGTTCGTTCCGGAGACCCAGTACTTC.